A selection of T cell receptor beta chains follows, all from one sample in a study of blood T cell repertoires in COVID-19. Sequencing was performed with immunoSEQ multiplex PCR; in TCRdb, only in-frame clones are kept and a portion is missing. The sample yields 150,000 to 180,000 clones, over 60% seen once. Sequencing input: peripheral blood. Receptors originate from a man older than 75 with acute or convalescent COVID-19. Each CDR3 is given with its conserved first and last residue. Fields, in order: D gene, clone size, V gene, J gene, CDR3 protein, CDR3 DNA. The D gene is left open where the match is weak. Rows may omit the clone size; those that give it use once, few, many or a size class.

>.|.|TRBV30|TRBJ1-4
CAWNGGNEKLFF
TGTGCCTGGAACGGGGGAAATGAAAAACTGTTTTTT
>TRBD2|.|TRBV5-1|TRBJ2-3
CASSLEGLAGVNTDTQYF
TGCGCCAGCAGCTTGGAGGGTTTAGCGGGGGTGAACACAGATACGCAGTATTTT
>TRBD1|.|TRBV6-6|TRBJ1-4
CASSPGQGPLGNEKLFF
TGTGCCAGCAGTCCGGGACAGGGTCCCTTGGGGAATGAAAAACTGTTTTTT
>.|.|TRBV18|TRBJ2-3
CASSPVSAEQYF
TGTGCCAGCTCACCAGTGTCGGCGGAACAGTATTTT
>.|many|TRBV5-4|TRBJ1-2
CASSWTDMGYTF
TGTGCCAGCAGCTGGACGGACATGGGCTACACCTTC
>TRBD1|few|TRBV5-1|TRBJ1-2
CASSTGTGGTYGYTF
TGCGCCAGCAGCACCGGGACAGGGGGGACCTATGGCTACACCTTC
>.|.|TRBV7-9|TRBJ1-1
CASSRSKDTEAFF
TGTGCCAGCAGCCGGAGTAAGGACACTGAAGCTTTCTTT
>.|once|TRBV7-2|TRBJ1-5
CASSLDVGGSNQPQHF
TGTGCCAGCAGCTTAGATGTGGGGGGGAGCAATCAGCCCCAGCATTTT
>TRBD1|.|TRBV5-1|TRBJ2-3
CASSLGTGGADTQYF
TGCGCCAGCAGCTTGGGGACAGGGGGGGCAGATACGCAGTATTTT
>.|.|TRBV3-1/TRBV3-2|TRBJ2-3
CASSHPLGTSTDTQYF
TGTGCCAGCAGCCACCCCCTAGGGACTAGCACAGATACGCAGTATTTT
>TRBD2|.|TRBV5-1|TRBJ2-3
CASSGGTSGGLSTDTQYF
TGCGCCAGCAGCGGTGGGACTAGCGGGGGACTGAGCACAGATACGCAGTATTTT
>TRBD1|.|TRBV9|TRBJ1-2
CASSIQGAGGYTF
TGTGCCAGCAGCATTCAGGGGGCGGGAGGCTACACCTTC
>TRBD1|many|TRBV15|TRBJ1-5
CATSRDGQGANQPQHF
TGTGCCACCAGCAGAGATGGACAGGGGGCCAATCAGCCCCAGCATTTT
>.|.|TRBV18|TRBJ2-2
CASSPSVTGELFF
TGTGCCAGCTCACCATCGGTAACCGGGGAGCTGTTTTTT
>TRBD2|.|TRBV5-1|TRBJ2-3
CASLGTSGTDTQYF
TGCGCCAGCTTGGGGACTAGCGGCACAGATACGCAGTATTTT
>TRBD1|few|TRBV20-1|TRBJ2-7
CSASTGTAYEQYF
TGCAGTGCAAGTACAGGGACAGCCTACGAGCAGTACTTC
>.|.|TRBV5-1|TRBJ2-7
CASSLEEQTKYEQYF
TGCGCCAGCAGCTTGGAAGAACAAACTAAATACGAGCAGTACTTC
>.|.|TRBV5-1|TRBJ2-7
CASSLGTELYEQYF
TGCGCCAGCAGCTTGGGGACAGAACTTTACGAGCAGTACTTC
>TRBD1|.|TRBV4-1|TRBJ2-1
CASSPPQGAYVGHEQFF
TGCGCCAGCAGCCCCCCGCAGGGGGCTTATGTAGGGCATGAGCAGTTCTTC
>TRBD1|few|TRBV10-3|TRBJ2-7
CAIRPGGTGGEEQYF
TGTGCCATCAGGCCAGGTGGGACAGGGGGCGAGGAGCAGTACTTC
>TRBD1|.|TRBV5-4|TRBJ2-3
CASSLPGRAGGATDTQYF
TGTGCCAGCAGCTTGCCAGGGCGCGCAGGGGGCGCCACAGATACGCAGTATTTT
>.|.|TRBV11-2|TRBJ1-3
CASSAVRGNTIYF
TGTGCCAGCAGCGCGGTGCGGGGAAACACCATATATTTT
>.|few|TRBV5-5|TRBJ2-4
CASSPPGSSIQYF
TGTGCCAGCAGCCCCCCAGGTTCGAGCATTCAGTACTTC
>TRBD1|once|TRBV5-4|TRBJ1-2
CASRPTGGADYGYTF
TGTGCCAGCAGGCCGACAGGGGGCGCAGACTATGGCTACACCTTC
>TRBD1|few|TRBV5-5|TRBJ2-5
CASSLGGQGAVETQYF
TGTGCCAGCAGCTTGGGTGGACAGGGGGCCGTAGAGACCCAGTACTTC
>.|.|TRBV5-1|TRBJ2-5
CASGLGLAQETQYF
TGCGCCAGCGGATTGGGTCTAGCGCAAGAGACCCAGTACTTC
>.|.|TRBV28|TRBJ1-2
CASRLTSNYGYTF
TGTGCCAGCAGATTGACAAGTAACTATGGCTACACCTTC
>.|.|TRBV30|TRBJ1-1
CAWTPWGGMNTEAFF
TGTGCCTGGACCCCGTGGGGGGGCATGAACACTGAAGCTTTCTTT
>.|.|TRBV11-3|TRBJ1-6
CASSFVLNSPLHF
TGTGCCAGCAGCTTTGTCCTGAATTCACCCCTCCACTTT
>.|.|TRBV6-5|TRBJ1-5
CASSPDRPNQPQHF
TGTGCCAGCAGTCCTGACAGGCCCAATCAGCCCCAGCATTTT
>.|.|TRBV2|TRBJ1-4
CASSEVGGSGEKLFF
TGTGCCAGCAGTGAAGTGGGGGGTTCGGGTGAAAAACTGTTTTTT
>.|.|TRBV11-3|TRBJ2-1
CASSFRQVDNEQFF
TGTGCCAGCAGCTTCAGGCAGGTGGACAATGAGCAGTTCTTC
>.|few|TRBV3-1/TRBV3-2|TRBJ1-4
CASSQDPLGANEKLFF
TGTGCCAGCAGCCAAGATCCGTTGGGAGCTAATGAAAAACTGTTTTTT
>TRBD2|.|TRBV3-1/TRBV3-2|TRBJ2-5
CASSQVASGGPQYF
TGTGCCAGCAGCCAAGTCGCTAGCGGGGGGCCCCAGTACTTC
>.|.|TRBV20-1|TRBJ1-2
CSASGYTF
TGCAGTGCTTCAGGCTACACCTTC
>TRBD1|.|TRBV20-1|TRBJ1-1
CSASPGTGDTEAFF
TGCAGTGCTAGTCCCGGGACAGGGGACACTGAAGCTTTCTTT
>TRBD1|.|TRBV11-1|TRBJ2-5
CASSRDRGSQETQYF
TGTGCCAGCAGCCGGGACAGGGGATCCCAAGAGACCCAGTACTTC
>TRBD2|.|TRBV6-6|TRBJ2-3
CASSRVLGGNNTQYF
TGTGCCAGCAGTAGGGTTTTGGGGGGGAACAATACGCAGTATTTT
>.|.|TRBV3-1/TRBV3-2|TRBJ2-5
CASSPSGSQETQYF
TGTGCCAGCAGCCCTTCCGGTAGCCAAGAGACCCAGTACTTC
>TRBD1|few|TRBV5-1|TRBJ2-1
CASSSSGTGGHEQFF
TGCGCCAGCAGCTCCTCCGGGACAGGGGGGCATGAGCAGTTCTTC
>TRBD1|many|TRBV29-1|TRBJ2-7
CSVETGALGEQYF
TGCAGCGTTGAGACAGGGGCCCTCGGCGAGCAGTACTTC
>.|.|TRBV7-2|TRBJ1-2
CASSLALGGASGYTF
TGTGCCAGCAGCTTAGCGCTAGGGGGGGCCAGTGGCTACACCTTC
>.|once|TRBV18|TRBJ1-2
CASSQQGEDGYTF
TGTGCCAGCTCTCAACAGGGAGAGGATGGCTACACCTTC
>TRBD1|.|TRBV10-3|TRBJ1-1
CAISARQGIDEAFF
TGTGCCATCAGTGCAAGACAGGGAATTGATGAAGCTTTCTTT
>.|.|TRBV6-5|TRBJ1-1
CASSSTGSRMNTEAFF
TGTGCCAGCAGTTCTACAGGGAGTCGCATGAACACTGAAGCTTTCTTT
>.|.|TRBV5-1|TRBJ1-2
CASRKAGFDYGYTF
TGCGCCAGCAGGAAAGCGGGGTTTGACTATGGCTACACCTTC
>TRBD1|.|TRBV27|TRBJ1-2
CASSTTGVGNYGYTF
TGTGCCAGCAGTACGACAGGGGTGGGTAACTATGGCTACACCTTC
>TRBD1|.|TRBV27|TRBJ1-5
CASGFGQGSNQPQHF
TGTGCCAGCGGCTTTGGACAGGGAAGCAATCAGCCCCAGCATTTT
>.|few|TRBV18|TRBJ2-1
CASSVDHSSYNEQFF
TGTGCCAGCTCGGTGGATCACAGCTCCTACAATGAGCAGTTCTTC
>.|.|TRBV11-3|TRBJ1-2
CASSPGGMIGGYTF
TGTGCCAGCAGCCCGGGAGGAATGATAGGTGGCTACACCTTC
>.|.|TRBV4-1|TRBJ1-1
CASSQERIRAGAEAFF
TGCGCCAGCAGCCAAGAACGTATCAGGGCGGGGGCTGAAGCTTTCTTT
>TRBD1|.|TRBV11-3|TRBJ1-2
CASSGTTGQGSGYTF
TGTGCCAGCAGCGGAACCACGGGACAGGGCTCTGGCTACACCTTC
>TRBD2|.|TRBV27|TRBJ2-4
CASSLFASGGFIQYF
TGTGCCAGCAGTTTATTTGCCAGCGGGGGCTTCATTCAGTACTTC
>.|.|TRBV7-8|TRBJ1-2
CASSLGGSNGYTF
TGTGCCAGCAGCTTGGGTGGGAGCAATGGCTACACCTTC
>.|.|TRBV5-1|TRBJ2-3
CASSFAGQSYSTDTQYF
TGCGCCAGCAGCTTCGCGGGACAGTCTTATAGCACAGATACGCAGTATTTT
>.|.|TRBV4-2|TRBJ2-3
CASSQKVGGESTDTQYF
TGTGCCAGCAGCCAAAAGGTGGGGGGAGAAAGCACAGATACGCAGTATTTT
>TRBD1|.|TRBV9|TRBJ2-7
CASSVAIGTGSYEQYF
TGTGCCAGCAGCGTAGCTATAGGGACAGGATCCTACGAGCAGTACTTC
>.|.|TRBV5-4|TRBJ1-4
CASSGGQFNEKLFF
TGTGCCAGCAGCGGAGGGCAGTTTAATGAAAAACTGTTTTTT
>.|.|TRBV2|TRBJ1-6
CASSDGGLSPLHF
TGTGCCAGCAGTGACGGGGGGCTTTCACCCCTCCACTTT
>TRBD1|.|TRBV5-1|TRBJ2-6
CASSSPGGSGANVLTF
TGCGCCAGCAGCTCGCCAGGGGGCTCTGGGGCCAACGTCCTGACTTTC